These 22 T cell receptor beta chains were sequenced from one sample in a study of identical twins. TCRdb itself ran the 5' RACE reads through MiXCR, one entry per CDR3 protein. The data contain some 560,000 distinct CDR3 sequences, roughly 9.5% of them singletons. These data were likewise used in another study, on yellow fever vaccine responses in identical twins.

What was sequenced was PBMCs. The receptors here all came from a woman in her late teens or twenties in good health.

This clonotype came up a few times. The rearrangement uses TRBV30 and TRBJ2-5; D assignment may be TRBD1 or TRBD2 (5 bases each). CDR1 is GTSNPN, CDR2 SVGIG, per germline (reference sequence). The CDR3 has 15 residues. V was clipped by 1 base and J by 6 bases, with 18 bases between them. CDR3 sequence reads: CAWSEGSGPSKTQYF. The CDR3 DNA follows: TGTGCCTGGAGTGAGGGGAGCGGTCCCTCTAAGACCCAGTACTTC.

This clonotype was seen ten or more times. The genes are TRBV21-1 and TRBJ2-1; the table calls TRBD2, which could not be checked here. TRBV21-1 is recorded as a pseudogene. The CDR3 sequence is 14 residues long. CDR3 in amino acids: CASSQGLALNEQFF. The CDR3, as DNA: TGTGCCAGCTCGCAGGGACTAGCTCTCAATGAGCAGTTCTTC.

Many counts were recorded for this clonotype. This chain uses TRBV5-1 with TRBJ2-7, with 8 bases that match TRBD1. The J segment lost 2 bases and the V segment lost 2 bases, leaving 3 bases of the junction unmatched. Germline CDR1 and CDR2: SGHRS and YFSETQ. The CDR3 is made up of 14 amino acids. This CDR3 reads CASSFSGQAYEQYF. CDR3 nucleotide sequence: TGCGCCAGCAGCTTTTCGGGACAGGCCTACGAGCAGTACTTC.

The CDR3 DNA sequence: TGTGCCAGCAGCCCAGGGGTAGCGGGAGGGGGTGAGCAGTTCTTC. As protein: CASSPGVAGGGEQFF. The genes are TRBV7-9 and TRBJ2-1; 11 nucleotides line up with TRBD2. Per the germline V gene, CDR1 is SEHNR and CDR2 is FQNEAQ (reference sequence). Unmatched junction bases numbered 9, after V lost 5 bases and J lost 9 bases. The CDR3 consists of 15 residues.

About this clonotype: This may be a read error: a much more frequent sequence differs by one nucleotide. The chain has TRBV16 and TRBJ2-3; 8 bases are a match to TRBD1. This CDR3 is built from 15 residues. Germline CDR1 is KGHSY and CDR2 is FQNENV. The CDR3 DNA sequence: TGTGCCAGCAGCCCTGGGACAGGCAGCACAGATACGAAGTATTTT. Encoded protein: CASSPGTGSTDTKYF.

The V call is TRBV29-1, the J call TRBJ2-1, with a weak D call TRBD2 (6 bases). V was trimmed by 7 bases and J by 6 bases, leaving 19 bases between them. CDR1 SQVTM and CDR2 ANQGSEA come from the germline V gene. The CDR3 contains 14 residues. The CDR3 DNA follows: TGCAGCGCTTCTTCCGGGGGTCAGGGCAATGAGCAGTTCTTC. Its translation is CSASSGGQGNEQFF.

This clonotype has just a few counts. The V call is TRBV12-3 or TRBV12-4, the J call TRBJ2-1; the match to TRBD2 covers 10 bases. This CDR3 has 16 amino acids. Unmatched junction bases numbered 9, after V lost 3 bases and J lost 7 bases. The CDR3 DNA reads TGTGCCAGCAGTTTGAGGCTAGCGGGAGTCCCGAATGAGCAGTTCTTC. Its translation is CASSLRLAGVPNEQFF.

CDR3 bases: TGTGCCAGCAGCCCAAAGACTAGCGGGAGTTGGGGAGAGACCCAGTACTTC. This translates into CASSPKTSGSWGETQYF. The rearrangement links TRBV9 to TRBJ2-5, with 12 bases fitting TRBD2. V trimming: 4 bases; J trimming: 4 bases; junction bases outside the gene matches: 11. The length of the CDR3 is 17 residues. Germline lookup yields CDR1 SGDLS and CDR2 YYNGEE.

V usage is TRBV11-2 and J usage is TRBJ2-4, with D possibly being TRBD2 (5 bases). This CDR3 has 14 amino acids. Germline CDR1 reads SGHAT; CDR2 reads FQNNGV. Trimming shortened V by 4 bases and J by 6 bases, and 13 bases separated the two germline ends. CDR3 sequence: CASSSGPGLNIQYF. CDR3 nucleotides: TGTGCCAGCAGCTCCGGACCGGGGTTAAACATTCAGTACTTC.

The chain links TRBV20-1 to TRBJ2-1; 7 nucleotides match TRBD1. Trimming took 0 bases from V and 5 from J; bases not matched to a gene: 4. The CDR3 length is 14 residues. Germline V gene sequence: CDR1 DFQATT, CDR2 SNEGSKA (reference sequence). CDR3 protein: CSARETGKDNEQFF. The CDR3 DNA sequence: TGCAGTGCTAGAGAGACAGGGAAGGACAATGAGCAGTTCTTC.

The chain joins TRBV20-1 to TRBJ2-7; unclear D gene. This CDR3 has 13 residues. In germline, CDR1 is DFQATT, CDR2 SNEGSKA (reference sequence). V lost 6 bases, J lost 6 bases, and 18 bases lay in between. The CDR3 region has the DNA TGCAGTGCCCTTCGCCTTGGACGTGGCGAGCAGTACTTC. Translating it yields CSALRLGRGEQYF.

This clonotype has more than one count but fewer than ten. The rearrangement uses TRBV30 and TRBJ1-1, with TRBD1 matching over 8 bases. V lost 8 bases and J lost 2; bases outside the gene matches: 7. The germline V gene has CDR1 GTSNPN and CDR2 SVGIG (reference sequence). This CDR3 is built from 13 residues. Written as DNA, the CDR3 is TGTGCCGGGTCAACAGGGGGAAACACTGAAGCTTTCTTT. This codes for CAGSTGGNTEAFF.

The chain is built from TRBV29-1 and TRBJ1-1; D unclear. The CDR3 loop spans 17 amino acids. Germline assignment: CDR1 SQVTM and CDR2 ANQGSEA. V was cut by 0 bases and J by 0 bases, with 17 bases left in between. CDR3 nucleotide sequence: TGCAGCGTTGAAGATCGCAAGGGAGCGGGATTGAACACTGAAGCTTTCTTT. It is translated as CSVEDRKGAGLNTEAFF.

This clonotype came up once. Possible read error: a much larger clone is one base away. The rearrangement uses TRBV4-1 and TRBJ2-7; 8 positions match TRBD2. CDR1 and CDR2 from the germline V gene are MGHRA and YSYEKL. This CDR3 contains 15 residues. The CDR3 nucleotides are TGCGCCGGCAGCCAAGAGGCACTAGCGGACTACGAGCAGTACTTC. It codes for CAGSQEALADYEQYF.

In this sample, this clonotype turned up many times. The rearrangement links TRBV6-2 or TRBV6-3 to TRBJ2-7; 7 bases align to TRBD2. CDR1 and CDR2 from the germline V gene are MNHEY and SVGEGT. This CDR3 is 15 amino acids long. V shed 5 bases, J shed 2 bases, and the junction held 9 bases outside the gene matches. CDR3 DNA sequence: TGTGCCAGCAGTCACCGGGACTACTTTACCTACGAGCAGTACTTC. It translates to CASSHRDYFTYEQYF.

The chain is built from TRBV5-1 and TRBJ2-3, with 10 bases identical to TRBD2. Germline CDR1 reads SGHRS; CDR2 reads YFSETQ. This CDR3 is built from 18 residues. After removal of 5 bases from V and 0 bases from J, the junction contained 12 bases not matched to a gene. Written as DNA, the CDR3 is TGCGCCAGCAGACTGGAACCGGGACTAGCGACTAGCACAGATACGCAGTATTTT. This gives the protein CASRLEPGLATSTDTQYF.

The V and J genes are TRBV11-3 and TRBJ2-3; possibly TRBD2 for D (5 bases). This CDR3 has 12 amino acids. The V end was cut by 5 bases, the J end by 11 bases, with 14 bases between. The germline V gene has CDR1 SGHNT and CDR2 YENEEA. CDR3 in DNA: TGTGCCAGCAGCCAAGCGGAAGAGAAGCAGTATTTT. Translation: CASSQAEEKQYF.

Only a few counts were recorded for this clonotype. The chain employs TRBV7-6 and TRBJ2-1; TRBD2 agrees at 14 bases. V trimming: 5 bases; J trimming: 5 bases; junction bases outside the gene matches: 8. CDR1 and CDR2 from the germline V gene are SGHVS and FNYEAQ. The CDR3 is made up of 17 amino acids. The CDR3 spells CASSVRLAGGPDNEQFF. Here the CDR3 DNA reads TGTGCCAGCAGCGTACGACTAGCGGGAGGGCCGGACAATGAGCAGTTCTTC.

This clonotype was recorded many times. The chain has TRBV29-1 and TRBJ2-5; 12 bases agree with TRBD2. Germline CDR1 is SQVTM and CDR2 is ANQGSEA. With 3 bases clipped from V and 14 bases from J, the junction kept 4 bases outside the gene matches. The CDR3 has 11 amino acids. CDR3 sequence (DNA): TGCAGCGTTGAGACTAGCGGGGGCCCCTACTTC. Protein product: CSVETSGGPYF. Together with reference TRBV29-1 and TRBJ2-5, the CDR3 gives the full variable domain: SAVISQKPSRDICQRGTSLTIQCQVDSQVTMMFWYRQQPGQSLTLIATANQGSEATYESGFVIDKFPISRPNLTFSTLTVSNMSPEDSSIYLCSVETSGGPYFGPGTRLLVL.

Many counts were recorded for this clonotype. This chain connects TRBV6-1 to TRBJ1-4; no firm D call. The germline V gene encodes CDR1 MNHNS and CDR2 SASEGT. Deletions cut 6 bases from V and 4 bases from J, with 9 bases between. This CDR3 has 13 amino acids. The CDR3 spells CASSPGFNEKLFF. The CDR3 DNA sequence: TGTGCCAGCAGCCCGGGATTTAATGAAAAACTGTTTTTT.

This clonotype was observed a few times. V gene TRBV6-5 combines with J gene TRBJ2-7; D possibly uses TRBD1 or TRBD2 (5 bases each). The CDR3 has 15 residues. The V end lost 2 bases, the J end lost 5 bases, and 16 bases lay between the germline ends. The germline gives CDR1 MNHEY, CDR2 SVGAGI. CDR3 bases: TGTGCCAGCAGTTACAGTGGGGACCCGCAGGACGAGCAGTACTTC. It encodes CASSYSGDPQDEQYF.

This clonotype was recorded at least ten times. The V call is TRBV2, the J call TRBJ2-1, with 14 bases that match TRBD2. V was pared by 6 bases and J by 15 bases, with 7 bases of the junction left unmatched. The CDR3 loop spans 13 amino acids. Germline CDR1 reads SNHLY; CDR2 reads FYNNEI. The CDR3 region is CASSQGTSGSVFF. In DNA, the CDR3 is TGTGCCAGCAGCCAAGGGACTAGCGGGAGTGTGTTCTTC.